Shown below are 14 T cell receptor beta chains from a single sample sequenced in a study of Ad26.COV2.S vaccination and SARS-CoV-2 variants. Sequenced by immunoSEQ multiplex PCR; TCRdb stores in-frame clones only, minus some. The profile shows 410,000 or so clones, around 90% of them singletons. The treatment: 15 to 20 received Ad26.COV2.S at low or high dose, single or two shots; a few received placebo; per-sample allocation not given. Each sample was drawn 63 days after the first injection (of vaccine or placebo). This specimen consisted of peripheral blood, obtained in a trial of Ad26.COV2.S vaccine versus placebo. All receptors come from a person aged 18-65 years who received the Ad26.COV2.S COVID-19 vaccine or a placebo.

The chain couples TRBV6-5 to TRBJ2-5; the D gene could be TRBD1 or TRBD2 (5 bases each). The germline V gene has CDR1 MNHEY and CDR2 SVGAGI. Trimming took off 7 bases at V and 2 bases at J, with 11 bases between the two ends. This CDR3 is 13 amino acids long. This CDR3 reads CASTTGQQETQYF. CDR3 DNA sequence: TGTGCCAGCACCACGGGGCAACAAGAGACCCAGTACTTC.

The rearrangement joins TRBV28 to TRBJ1-3; TRBD1 matches 8 bases. V gave up 4 bases and J gave up 3 bases; unmatched junction bases: 8. The CDR3 extends over 16 amino acids. CDR1 is MDHEN, CDR2 SYDVKM, per germline. The CDR3 bases are TGTGCCAGCAGTTCTCGGACAGGGAAGAGTGGAAACACCATATATTTT. Protein sequence: CASSSRTGKSGNTIYF.

This rearrangement joins TRBV15 to TRBJ1-2; unclear D gene. This CDR3 has 12 residues. Germline CDR1 LNHNV, CDR2 YYDKDF (reference sequence). V was pared by 1 base and J by 8 bases, with 8 bases between. Here the CDR3 DNA reads TGTGCCACCAGCAGAGGTCGGGAGGGCTACACCTTC. It is translated as CATSRGREGYTF.

The chain is built from TRBV10-2 and TRBJ2-5, with 8 bases that match TRBD2. The germline V gene encodes CDR1 WSHSY and CDR2 SAAADI. The CDR3 spans 15 residues. Trimming took 2 bases from V and 2 from J; bases not matched to a gene: 4. CDR3 loop: CASSEIAGPQETQYF. The CDR3 DNA sequence: TGCGCCAGCAGTGAGATAGCGGGACCTCAAGAGACCCAGTACTTC.

This sequence joins TRBV28 and TRBJ1-2; D gene ambiguous. The CDR3 consists of 12 residues. CDR1 is MDHEN and CDR2 is SYDVKM in the germline V gene. Deletions cut 5 bases from V and 6 bases from J, with 10 bases between. CDR3: CASSTYTNGYTF. The CDR3 nucleotides are TGTGCCAGCAGTACTTACACCAATGGCTACACCTTC.

The chain joins TRBV9 to TRBJ2-3; 8 nucleotides match TRBD1. Trimming removed 0 bases from V and 10 bases from J; junction bases left unmatched: 4. The CDR3 consists of 13 residues. The V gene's germline CDR1 is SGDLS and CDR2 YYNGEE. The CDR3 DNA is TGTGCCAGCAGCGTAGAGGGGACAGGAGCGCAGTATTTT. It encodes CASSVEGTGAQYF.

This clone was recorded once. This chain links TRBV10-2 with TRBJ2-5, with TRBD2 matching over 8 bases. The CDR3 has 13 amino acids. From germline, CDR1 is WSHSY and CDR2 SAAADI. Germline trimming cut 7 bases from V and 5 bases from J; bases unmatched to any gene: 6. CDR3 sequence reads: CASKAGEGETQYF. DNA of the CDR3: TGCGCCAGCAAAGCGGGAGAGGGGGAGACCCAGTACTTC.

This clone came up a few times. J is TRBJ2-2 and V is TRBV18; a possible D gene is TRBD1 (5 bases). Germline V gene data show CDR1 as KGHSH and CDR2 as LQKENI. Trimming removed 5 bases at V and 5 bases at J, with 12 bases between. This CDR3 contains 14 residues. CDR3 residues: CASSLTAGTGELFF. DNA for the CDR3: TGTGCCAGCTCATTGACAGCAGGGACCGGGGAGCTGTTTTTT.

The chain links TRBV6-2 or TRBV6-3 to TRBJ1-2; D is uncertain. V lost 1 base and J lost 4, with 4 bases in between. Germline CDR1 and CDR2: MNHEY and SVGEGT. This CDR3 contains 12 residues. CDR3 nucleotides: TGTGCCAGCAGTTACTTTCCCTATGGCTACACCTTC. Amino acids: CASSYFPYGYTF.

This chain connects TRBV6-5 to TRBJ1-1; D remains unclear. CDR3 length equals 12 residues. Trimming pared 6 bases from V and 0 bases from J, leaving 5 bases between. CDR1 is MNHEY and CDR2 is SVGAGI in the germline V gene. CDR3 in amino acids: CASRFLNTEAFF. DNA for the CDR3: TGTGCCAGCAGGTTTTTGAACACTGAAGCTTTCTTT.

The chain employs TRBV6-1 and TRBJ1-2; a possible D gene is TRBD1 (5 bases). This CDR3 has 14 amino acids. In germline, CDR1 is MNHNS, CDR2 SASEGT. V was clipped by 1 base and J by 5 bases, with 11 bases between them. Here the CDR3 reads CASSEGGWRYGYTF. The DNA of the CDR3 is TGTGCCAGCAGTGAAGGGGGGTGGAGATATGGCTACACCTTC.

The V and J genes are TRBV6-2 or TRBV6-3 and TRBJ2-5; 9 bases align to TRBD1. Germline values: CDR1 MNHEY, CDR2 SVGEGT. With V trimmed by 4 bases and J by 4 bases, 7 bases remained unmatched. The CDR3 runs to 15 residues. The CDR3 reads CASSSDRGIGETQYF. CDR3 nucleotide sequence: TGTGCCAGCAGTTCGGACAGGGGAATCGGAGAGACCCAGTACTTC.

This chain links TRBV6-2 or TRBV6-3 with TRBJ2-6; 7 bases agree with TRBD1. The CDR3 is made up of 16 amino acids. V was clipped by 2 bases and J by 1 base; unmatched bases: 2. From germline, CDR1 is MNHEY and CDR2 SVGEGT. CDR3 sequence: CASSYKGASGANVLTF. Here the CDR3 DNA reads TGTGCCAGCAGTTACAAGGGGGCGTCTGGGGCCAACGTCCTGACTTTC.

This chain connects TRBV27 to TRBJ2-7; TRBD2 agrees at 7 bases. Germline CDR1 and CDR2: MNHEY and SMNVEV (reference sequence). The CDR3 loop spans 15 amino acids. The V gene end was trimmed by 4 bases and the J gene end by 0 bases; junction bases not matched to a gene: 6. The CDR3 spells CASSYGSGYSYEQYF. CDR3 bases: TGTGCCAGCAGTTACGGTAGCGGGTACTCCTACGAGCAGTACTTC.